These 16 T cell receptor beta chains were sequenced from one sample in a study of regulatory T cells in long-lasting Graves disease. Construction of the TCR beta libraries employed iRepertoire HTBI primers in conjunction with Arm-PCR of CDR3 regions. TCRdb re-analysed the multiplex PCR reads in MiXCR, keeping a single row per CDR3 protein. Of 350,000 to 400,000 distinct CDR3 sequences listed, 15% to 17% are singletons. Time point given: newly diagnosed GD, antithyroid drugs for less than 3 months. PBMC RNA served as the TCR library source. The material was peripheral blood mononuclear cells (PBMCs), obtained at new diagnosis, from a patient treated with antithyroid drugs. The receptor source for this set is a female donor with Graves disease.

J is TRBJ2-1 and V is TRBV11-2; 8 nucleotides align to TRBD1. Trimming cost V 4 bases and J 7 bases; bases outside gene matches: 6. The CDR3 covers 14 residues. Germline values: CDR1 SGHAT, CDR2 FQNNGV. CDR3 loop: CASSSWDRINEQFF. CDR3 nucleotide sequence: TGTGCCAGCAGCTCGTGGGACAGGATAAATGAGCAGTTCTTC. Full variable domain (outside the CDR3, taken from reference TRBV11-2 and TRBJ2-1): EAGVAQSPRYKIIEKRQSVAFWCNPISGHATLYWYQQILGQGPKLLIQFQNNGVVDDSQLPKDRFSAERLKGVDSTLKIQPAKLEDSAVYLCASSSWDRINEQFFGPGTRLTVL.

This clonotype was counted at least ten times. V usage is TRBV11-2 and J usage is TRBJ2-1; the D is unclear. This CDR3 has 13 amino acids. Germline loops: CDR1 SGHAT, CDR2 FQNNGV. Trimming took 5 bases from V and 7 from J, leaving 12 bases between them. CDR3 nucleotide sequence: TGTGCCAGCAGCCGCGTGGGCAGAAATGAGCAGTTCTTC. Translating gives CASSRVGRNEQFF.

The chain links TRBV4-1 to TRBJ2-7; D is undetermined. The CDR3 covers 14 residues. The germline V gene has CDR1 MGHRA and CDR2 YSYEKL. V dropped 0 bases and J dropped 5 bases, with 11 bases sitting between them. CDR3 bases: TGCGCCAGCAGCCAAGATAGGAGTCCCCACGAGCAGTACTTC. The encoded protein is CASSQDRSPHEQYF.

The chain joins TRBV9 to TRBJ2-2, with 7 bases lining up with TRBD1. CDR1 and CDR2 (germline): SGDLS, YYNGEE. This CDR3 is built from 16 residues. J gave up 1 base and V 0 bases, and 3 bases lay outside the gene matches. DNA of the CDR3: TGTGCCAGCAGCGTAGATGACAGGGAGAACACCGGGGAGCTGTTTTTT. This gives the protein CASSVDDRENTGELFF.

This clonotype occurred a few times. The rearrangement links TRBV20-1 to TRBJ2-2; no clear D. The CDR3 length is 14 residues. V was trimmed by 1 base and J by 5 bases, leaving 11 bases between them. In germline, CDR1 is DFQATT, CDR2 SNEGSKA (reference sequence). The CDR3 bases are TGCAGTGCTAGAGGGTACAGAAGGACCGGGGAGCTGTTTTTT. It is translated as CSARGYRRTGELFF.

This clonotype was detected ten times or more. The chain joins TRBV4-1 to TRBJ1-1, with TRBD1 identical over 11 bases. CDR1 is MGHRA and CDR2 is YSYEKL in the germline V gene. V gave up 4 bases and J gave up 6 bases; unmatched junction bases: 10. There are 16 residues in the CDR3. The CDR3 DNA reads as TGCGCCAGCAGCCCAGGGACAGGGGGGAATCGAGCTGAAGCTTTCTTT. Translating it yields CASSPGTGGNRAEAFF.

Turning to this clonotype: Because the CDR3 is missing its conserved closing phenylalanine or tryptophan, this is likely a read error. This sequence joins TRBV9 and TRBJ2-7; 10 nucleotides agree with TRBD2. The CDR3 consists of 15 residues. Germline V gives CDR1 SGDLS, CDR2 YYNGEE. The trim removed 3 bases at V and 5 bases at J, leaving 8 bases unmatched. The CDR3 is CASSASLAGSDEQYL. The DNA of the CDR3 is TGTGCCAGCAGCGCCTCACTAGCGGGGAGCGACGAGCAGTACCTC.

This clonotype has ten or more counts. The rearrangement uses TRBV11-2 and TRBJ1-1; a possible D gene is TRBD1 (5 bases). Germline V gene data show CDR1 as SGHAT and CDR2 as FQNNGV. The V gene lost 4 bases and the J gene lost 4 bases, with 19 bases spanning the gap. This CDR3 is 16 amino acids long. The CDR3: CASSSLLGGMGTEAFF. CDR3 DNA sequence: TGTGCCAGCAGCTCCCTCTTGGGGGGAATGGGCACTGAAGCTTTCTTT.

The V and J genes are TRBV6-2 or TRBV6-3 and TRBJ1-2; the D is unclear. Germline V gene data show CDR1 as MNHEY and CDR2 as SVGEGT. The germline V and J ends were trimmed by 2 bases and 0 bases, with 25 bases remaining between them. This CDR3 comprises 20 residues. CDR3 DNA sequence: TGTGCCAGCAGTTACGCAGAAAGTCGGCAGCCCCCTTACCCTAACTATGGCTACACCTTC. Protein product: CASSYAESRQPPYPNYGYTF.

This clonotype showed up many times. The chain couples TRBV11-2 to TRBJ2-7; TRBD2 matches at 13 bases. The germline gives CDR1 SGHAT, CDR2 FQNNGV. V lost 5 bases, J lost 2 bases, and 15 bases stayed unmatched. The CDR3 loop spans 19 amino acids. The CDR3 spells CASSPLLTSGRESPYEQYF. In DNA form, the CDR3 reads TGTGCCAGCAGCCCCCTACTTACTAGCGGGAGGGAATCTCCCTACGAGCAGTACTTC.

V usage is TRBV20-1 and J usage is TRBJ2-1; D is undetermined. This CDR3 comprises 13 residues. The germline V and J ends were trimmed by 6 bases and 7 bases, with 16 bases remaining between them. The germline CDR1 and CDR2 sequences are DFQATT and SNEGSKA (reference sequence). The CDR3 nucleotides read TGCAGTGCCCGATCCCGGGTGTGGAATGAGCAGTTCTTC. Translated: CSARSRVWNEQFF.

This rearrangement joins TRBV7-9 to TRBJ2-3, with D possibly TRBD2 on 5 matching bases. From germline, CDR1 is SEHNR and CDR2 FQNEAQ (reference sequence). CDR3 length: 19 amino acids. Trimming stripped 3 bases from V and 0 bases from J, with 22 bases between. CDR3 loop: CASSLYGERRSGSTDTQYF. CDR3 nucleotide sequence: TGTGCCAGCAGCTTGTATGGGGAGAGGAGGTCTGGGAGCACAGATACGCAGTATTTT.

This clonotype occurred many times. The chain employs TRBV20-1 and TRBJ2-3; 8 nucleotides line up with TRBD1. CDR1 is DFQATT and CDR2 is SNEGSKA in the germline V gene (reference sequence). The CDR3 is 16 amino acids. The CDR3 coding sequence is TGCGCCTACCCTCAAATCCGGGACAGGAGCACAGATACGCAGTATTTT. It codes for CAYPQIRDRSTDTQYF.

This clonotype was found many times. The chain uses TRBV28 and TRBJ2-7; possible D gene TRBD1, 6 bases. Germline-derived CDR1 and CDR2 are MDHEN and SYDVKM. This CDR3 contains 12 residues. Trimming cost V 11 bases and J 4 bases, with 15 bases left between them. The DNA for the CDR3 is TGTGCCGGAAGGGGCACAGGGTACGAGCAGTACTTC. Amino acid sequence: CAGRGTGYEQYF. The entire variable domain, with the rest obtained from reference TRBV28 and TRBJ2-7, is as follows: DVKVTQSSRYLVKRTGEKVFLECVQDMDHENMFWYRQDPGLGLRLIYFSYDVKMKEKGDIPEGYSVSREKKERFSLILESASTNQTSMYLCAGRGTGYEQYFGPGTRLTVT.

This clonotype has a count of ten or more. This chain connects TRBV20-1 to TRBJ1-2; TRBD1 aligns across 8 bases. V shed 5 bases, J shed 8 bases, and the junction held 4 bases outside the gene matches. The CDR3 has 11 amino acids. Germline CDR1 and CDR2: DFQATT and SNEGSKA (reference sequence). The CDR3 region has the DNA TGCAGTGCTTCACAGGGGGGGGGCTACACCTTC. It specifies CSASQGGGYTF.

The sample holds many counts of this clonotype. The chain recombines TRBV20-1 with TRBJ2-1, with D perhaps TRBD2 (6 bases). The CDR3 contains 14 residues. Germline CDR1 is DFQATT and CDR2 is SNEGSKA (reference sequence). The V gene lost 6 bases and the J gene lost 4 bases, with 16 bases spanning the gap. CDR3 nucleotides: TGCAGTGCGAACAGATTGGGGGGTTACAATGAGCAGTTCTTC. The encoded protein is CSANRLGGYNEQFF.